This T cell receptor (beta chain) appears in the sequencing data of a study of cytomegalovirus exposure and HLA in healthy donors. The study's findings and limits: For presence/absence analyses, sequencing depth was assumed to be roughly uniform across donors. The classifier reportedly diagnosed cytomegalovirus status with high sensitivity and specificity.

CDR1 and CDR2 (germline): SNHLY, FYNNEI. Trimming removed 4 bases from V and 1 base from J, with 10 bases in between. The CDR3 covers 14 residues. A note on this clone: Antigen unknown.

PCR used 60 Vbeta primers and 13 Jbeta primers. Sequencing used immunoSEQ multiplex PCR; TCRdb keeps in-frame clones, though not all of them. This sample's table reports about 96,000 clones. This chain links TRBV2 with TRBJ2-5; weak D call: TRBD1 (5 bases). Sequenced material: PBMCs. This clonotype was obtained from a woman aged 25 to 39 in good health and CMV-seronegative. For the CDR3, the DNA is TGTGCCAGCAGTGTTCAGGGCCCCCAAGAGACCCAGTACTTC. The encoded protein is CASSVQGPQETQYF.